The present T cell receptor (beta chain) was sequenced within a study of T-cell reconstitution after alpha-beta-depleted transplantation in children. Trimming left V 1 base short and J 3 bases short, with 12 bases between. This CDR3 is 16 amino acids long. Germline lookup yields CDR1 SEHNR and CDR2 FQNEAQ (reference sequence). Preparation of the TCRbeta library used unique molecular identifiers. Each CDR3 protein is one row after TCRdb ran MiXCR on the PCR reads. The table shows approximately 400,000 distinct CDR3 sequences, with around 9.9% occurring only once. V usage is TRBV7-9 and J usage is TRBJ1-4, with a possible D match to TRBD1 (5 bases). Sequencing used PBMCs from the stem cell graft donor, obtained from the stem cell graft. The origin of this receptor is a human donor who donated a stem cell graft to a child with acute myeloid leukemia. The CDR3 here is CASSLDLSGANEKLFF. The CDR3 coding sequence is TGTGCCAGCAGCTTAGACCTATCGGGGGCTAATGAAAAACTGTTTTTT. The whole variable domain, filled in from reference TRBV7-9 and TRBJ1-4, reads DTGVSQNPRHKITKRGQNVTFRCDPISEHNRLYWYRQTLGQGPEFLTYFQNEAQLEKSRLLSDRFSAERPKGSFSTLEIQRTEQGDSAMYLCASSLDLSGANEKLFFGSGTQLSVL.